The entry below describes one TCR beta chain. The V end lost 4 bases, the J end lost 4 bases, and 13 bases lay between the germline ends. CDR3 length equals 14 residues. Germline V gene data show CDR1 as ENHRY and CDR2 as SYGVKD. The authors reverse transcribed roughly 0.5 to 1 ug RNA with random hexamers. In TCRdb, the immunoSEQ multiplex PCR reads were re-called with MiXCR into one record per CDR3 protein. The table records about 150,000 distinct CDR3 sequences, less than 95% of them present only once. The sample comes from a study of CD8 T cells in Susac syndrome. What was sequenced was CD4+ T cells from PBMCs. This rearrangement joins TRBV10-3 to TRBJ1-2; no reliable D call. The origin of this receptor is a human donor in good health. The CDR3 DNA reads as TGTGCCATCAGTGGAGAGAGCCTGGGCTATGGCTACACCTTC. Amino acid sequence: CAISGESLGYGYTF.